The 17 T cell receptor beta chains below come from one sample, sequenced in a study of neurological immune-mediated disorders. TCRdb itself ran the 5' RACE reads through MiXCR, one entry per CDR3 protein. The repertoire holds about 59,000 distinct CDR3 sequences, under 4.5% seen once, with 3.1% in the top ten. Input material: PBMCs. All receptors derive from a woman between 25 and 40 years old with multiple sclerosis.

This clonotype showed up just a few times. J is TRBJ1-2 and V is TRBV10-1; no definite D call. CDR1 WNHNN and CDR2 SYGVQD come from the germline V gene (reference sequence). CDR3 length equals 9 residues. V lost 10 bases and J lost 11, with 11 bases in between. The CDR3 bases are TGCGCCACCCTTGTTGAGTACACCTTC. Residues: CATLVEYTF.

The table lists this clonotype with many counts. The genes are TRBV5-1 and TRBJ2-5; D unclear. Per the germline V gene, CDR1 is SGHRS and CDR2 is YFSETQ. V was shortened by 0 bases and J by 5 bases, with 5 bases between the two germline ends. This CDR3 has 12 amino acids. The CDR3 loop reads CASSLASETQYF. CDR3 bases: TGCGCCAGCAGCTTGGCTTCGGAGACCCAGTACTTC.

The table lists this clonotype with many counts. This sequence joins TRBV5-1 and TRBJ2-4, with 11 bases fitting TRBD2. The V and J ends lost 4 bases and 11 bases, in that order; junction bases with no gene match: 11. Germline V gives CDR1 SGHRS, CDR2 YFSETQ. The CDR3 totals 15 residues. The chain's CDR3 is CASSTSGTSGTVQYF. CDR3 nucleotide sequence: TGCGCCAGCAGCACCTCCGGGACTAGCGGTACCGTTCAGTACTTC.

This clonotype occurred many times. This chain connects TRBV7-9 to TRBJ2-7; D might be TRBD2 (5 bases). From germline, CDR1 is SEHNR and CDR2 FQNEAQ (reference sequence). CDR3 size: 14 residues. Trimming pared 3 bases from V and 3 bases from J, leaving 12 bases between. Written as DNA, the CDR3 is TGTGCCAGCAGCTTGACCACGAGCGGCTACGAGCAGTACTTC. Amino acids: CASSLTTSGYEQYF.

This clonotype was counted at least ten times. The genes are TRBV5-1 and TRBJ2-1; no definite D call. Germline loops: CDR1 SGHRS, CDR2 YFSETQ. The CDR3 extends over 12 amino acids. V shed 3 bases and J shed 10 bases, with 11 bases lying between them. CDR3 amino acids: CASSYSGDEQFF. For the CDR3, the DNA is TGCGCCAGCAGCTACTCGGGCGACGAGCAGTTCTTC.

The chain joins TRBV7-6 to TRBJ1-4, with 7 bases identical to TRBD1. The germline gives CDR1 SGHVS, CDR2 FNYEAQ. Germline trimming cut 6 bases from V and 7 bases from J; bases unmatched to any gene: 8. The CDR3 is 14 residues long. The CDR3 region is CASSSYRGAEKLFF. The CDR3, as DNA: TGTGCCAGCAGTTCTTACAGGGGTGCTGAAAAACTGTTTTTT.

The chain uses TRBV12-3 or TRBV12-4 and TRBJ2-1, with 10 positions matching TRBD1. The V and J ends lost 6 bases and 8 bases, in that order; junction bases with no gene match: 13. The CDR3 totals 16 residues. The CDR3, as DNA: TGTGCCAGCAGAACGTCGGCGGGACAGGGGATTTATGAGCAGTTCTTC. This encodes CASRTSAGQGIYEQFF.

This clonotype was recorded at least ten times. The chain uses TRBV12-3 or TRBV12-4 and TRBJ1-4; no clear D. CDR3 size: 12 residues. V lost 2 bases to trimming and J lost 8 bases, with 6 bases between them. CDR3: CASSLNGEKLFF. The CDR3 DNA sequence: TGTGCCAGCAGTTTAAACGGCGAAAAACTGTTTTTT.

This clonotype appeared many times. The chain joins TRBV5-8 to TRBJ2-5, with TRBD2 identical over 11 bases. This CDR3 comprises 15 residues. Germline CDR1 reads SGHTS; CDR2 reads YDEGEE. V trimming: 3 bases; J trimming: 3 bases; junction bases outside the gene matches: 4. CDR3 loop: CASSSGLAVEETQYF. DNA of the CDR3: TGTGCCAGCAGCTCGGGACTAGCGGTAGAAGAGACCCAGTACTTC.

There are many counts of this clonotype. This chain connects TRBV12-3 or TRBV12-4 to TRBJ2-1; 7 nucleotides agree with TRBD2. The CDR3 runs 14 residues. The ends lost 5 bases at V and 6 bases at J; junction bases unmatched: 7. CDR3 nucleotides: TGTGCCAGCAGTCCGAGACTAGCTTCCAATGAGCAGTTCTTC. It translates to CASSPRLASNEQFF.

This clonotype was found many times. The chain uses TRBV5-1 and TRBJ2-5; a possible D gene is TRBD2 (5 bases). The CDR3 covers 12 residues. Per the germline V gene, CDR1 is SGHRS and CDR2 is YFSETQ. The germline V and J ends were trimmed by 1 base and 4 bases, with 5 bases remaining between them. In DNA, the CDR3 is TGCGCCAGCAGCTTGCGGGGAGAGACCCAGTACTTC. It translates to CASSLRGETQYF.

At least ten counts were recorded for this clonotype. The V and J genes are TRBV5-8 and TRBJ1-2; no clear D. The CDR3 runs to 14 residues. The V end lost 2 bases, the J end lost 2 bases, and 10 bases lay between the germline ends. The V gene's germline CDR1 is SGHTS and CDR2 YDEGEE. CDR3 residues: CASSFRIGNYGYTF. The CDR3 DNA reads TGTGCCAGCAGCTTTCGAATAGGGAACTATGGCTACACCTTC.

This clonotype was seen a few times. It may be a read error: a sequence one base away is much more abundant. The CDR3 protein is CASSPTSGTHNEQFF. The CDR3 nucleotides read TGTGCCAGCAGTCCGACTAGCGGGACACACAATGAGCAGTTCTTC. This chain links TRBV3-1 with TRBJ2-1; TRBD2 matches at 11 bases. The CDR3 covers 15 residues. Germline V gene lookup returns CDR1 LGHDT and CDR2 YNNKEL (reference sequence). Germline trimming cut 6 bases from V and 5 bases from J; bases unmatched to any gene: 6.

With respect to this clonotype: A much larger clone differs from this one at a single base, so this may be a read error. The rearrangement links TRBV6-5 to TRBJ1-2; weak D call: TRBD1 (5 bases). V was clipped by 6 bases and J by 13 bases, with 18 bases between them. CDR3 size: 12 residues. CDR1 is MNHEY, CDR2 SVGAGI, per germline. Written as DNA, the CDR3 is TGTGCCAGCAGCAACGAAACCGGGACCTCCACCTTC. Protein product: CASSNETGTSTF.

This clonotype was found many times. The rearrangement uses TRBV20-1 and TRBJ1-4; D is unclear. The CDR3 contains 15 residues. Germline CDR1 reads DFQATT; CDR2 reads SNEGSKA (reference sequence). Trimming shortened V by 3 bases and J by 3 bases, and 14 bases separated the two germline ends. CDR3 DNA sequence: TGCAGTGCTAGTCCCCAGTCCAGATCTAATGAAAAACTGTTTTTT. Translation gives CSASPQSRSNEKLFF.

This clonotype was picked up many times. This rearrangement joins TRBV20-1 to TRBJ1-2; a possible D gene is TRBD1 (5 bases). V was pared by 6 bases and J by 2 bases, with 16 bases between. The CDR3 is 14 amino acids. Germline CDR1 DFQATT, CDR2 SNEGSKA (reference sequence). CDR3 coding DNA: TGCAGTGCCCCCCACGGGGGTTCCAACTATGGCTACACCTTC. Translating it yields CSAPHGGSNYGYTF.

This clonotype was seen at least ten times. The V and J genes are TRBV20-1 and TRBJ1-2; D possibly corresponds to TRBD1 (6 bases). Germline CDR1 reads DFQATT; CDR2 reads SNEGSKA (reference sequence). V dropped 5 bases and J dropped 3 bases, with 10 bases sitting between them. The CDR3 has 12 amino acids. CDR3 residues: CSAVQGYYGYTF. DNA for the CDR3: TGCAGTGCTGTACAGGGCTACTATGGCTACACCTTC.